A selection of T cell receptor beta chains follows, all from one sample in a study of molecular identifiers for immune sequencing clone quantification. In TCRdb, the PCR reads were re-called with MiXCR into one record per CDR3 protein. The data hold about 320,000 distinct CDR3 sequences, with roughly a fifth observed a single time. Material for sequencing was naive CD8+ T cells from blood, with Jurkat cell RNA spiked in. The receptors derive from a human donor in good health. Some libraries in this study had Jurkat cell RNA spiked in. The CDR3 runs from the conserved cysteine through the conserved F or W. The order of the fields is J gene, V gene, D gene, clone size, CDR3 protein, CDR3 DNA. A D gene is named only where the DNA matches it firmly. Part of the rows lack a size; the others show once, few, many or a class for expanded clones.

j_call: TRBJ2-7; v_call: TRBV28; d_call: NA; clone_size: NA; cdr3_aa: CASSPQNTYEQYF; cdr3_nt: TGTGCCAGCAGCCCCCAAAATACCTACGAGCAGTACTTC
j_call: TRBJ2-5; v_call: TRBV13; d_call: NA; clone_size: many; cdr3_aa: CASSLEEELGTQETQYF; cdr3_nt: TGTGCCAGCAGCTTAGAAGAAGAGTTGGGAACTCAAGAGACCCAGTACTTC
j_call: TRBJ1-1; v_call: TRBV27; d_call: TRBD1; clone_size: NA; cdr3_aa: CASTSGTGGAGTEAFF; cdr3_nt: TGTGCCAGCACCTCTGGGACAGGGGGCGCAGGCACTGAAGCTTTCTTT
j_call: TRBJ1-5; v_call: TRBV4-3; d_call: NA; clone_size: many; cdr3_aa: CASSQGRGTQPQHF; cdr3_nt: TGCGCCAGCAGCCAAGGCAGGGGCACTCAGCCCCAGCATTTT
j_call: TRBJ2-3; v_call: TRBV28; d_call: TRBD2; clone_size: many; cdr3_aa: CASSLLLAGGTDTQYF; cdr3_nt: TGTGCCAGCAGTTTATTATTAGCGGGAGGCACAGATACGCAGTATTTT
j_call: TRBJ2-3; v_call: TRBV7-6; d_call: NA; clone_size: NA; cdr3_aa: CASSLLTASTDTQYF; cdr3_nt: TGTGCCAGCAGCTTACTCACCGCTAGCACAGATACGCAGTATTTT
j_call: TRBJ2-1; v_call: TRBV24-1; d_call: TRBD2; clone_size: many; cdr3_aa: CATRSSGDPYNEQFF; cdr3_nt: TGTGCCACCAGGTCTAGCGGGGATCCCTACAATGAGCAGTTCTTC
j_call: TRBJ1-1; v_call: TRBV14; d_call: NA; clone_size: many; cdr3_aa: CASTGRQGPFTEAFF; cdr3_nt: TGTGCCAGCACCGGACGGCAGGGACCCTTCACTGAAGCTTTCTTT
j_call: TRBJ2-5; v_call: TRBV5-1; d_call: NA; clone_size: many; cdr3_aa: CASSLGTASGGTQYF; cdr3_nt: TGCGCCAGCAGCTTGGGGACAGCCTCAGGAGGGACCCAGTACTTC
j_call: TRBJ2-1; v_call: TRBV25-1; d_call: NA; clone_size: few; cdr3_aa: CASSVGIGRPISYNEQFF; cdr3_nt: TGTGCCAGCAGTGTCGGAATCGGACGGCCGATTTCCTACAATGAGCAGTTCTTC
j_call: TRBJ1-1; v_call: TRBV7-2; d_call: NA; clone_size: many; cdr3_aa: CASSLVADYTEAFF; cdr3_nt: TGTGCCAGCAGCTTAGTGGCAGATTACACTGAAGCTTTCTTT
j_call: TRBJ2-2; v_call: TRBV7-9; d_call: NA; clone_size: few; cdr3_aa: CASSLFMDLANTGELFF; cdr3_nt: TGTGCCAGCAGCTTATTTATGGATTTGGCGAACACCGGGGAGCTGTTTTTT
j_call: TRBJ2-1; v_call: TRBV5-6; d_call: NA; clone_size: many; cdr3_aa: CASSPTAYNEQFF; cdr3_nt: TGTGCCAGCAGTCCGACAGCGTACAATGAGCAGTTCTTC
j_call: TRBJ2-7; v_call: TRBV12-3/TRBV12-4; d_call: NA; clone_size: NA; cdr3_aa: CASSPAAWESEQYF; cdr3_nt: TGTGCCAGCAGCCCCGCGGCATGGGAGAGCGAGCAGTACTTC
j_call: TRBJ2-7; v_call: TRBV14; d_call: NA; clone_size: many; cdr3_aa: CASSQVFGVTHEQYF; cdr3_nt: TGTGCCAGCAGCCAAGTTTTCGGGGTCACCCACGAGCAGTACTTC
j_call: TRBJ1-3; v_call: TRBV29-1; d_call: TRBD1; clone_size: many; cdr3_aa: CSGLNGQDGNTIYF; cdr3_nt: TGCAGCGGGTTAAACGGACAGGATGGAAACACCATATATTTT
j_call: TRBJ1-1; v_call: TRBV6-6; d_call: TRBD1; clone_size: many; cdr3_aa: CASSTTGFGTEAFF; cdr3_nt: TGTGCCAGCAGCACGACAGGGTTCGGAACTGAAGCTTTCTTT
j_call: TRBJ2-7; v_call: TRBV27; d_call: NA; clone_size: few; cdr3_aa: CASSPPGSPYEQYF; cdr3_nt: TGTGCCAGCAGTCCCCCAGGGTCCCCCTACGAGCAGTACTTC
j_call: TRBJ2-7; v_call: TRBV27; d_call: TRBD1; clone_size: many; cdr3_aa: CASSPDPTPPTGGHEQYF; cdr3_nt: TGTGCCAGCAGTCCCGACCCTACCCCTCCGACAGGGGGGCACGAGCAGTACTTC
j_call: TRBJ2-3; v_call: TRBV11-2; d_call: TRBD2; clone_size: NA; cdr3_aa: CAGSSGLAGLEAQYF; cdr3_nt: TGTGCCGGCAGCTCGGGACTAGCGGGACTAGAAGCGCAGTATTTT
j_call: TRBJ2-2; v_call: TRBV2; d_call: TRBD2; clone_size: few; cdr3_aa: CASNHGGGGRDTGELFF; cdr3_nt: TGTGCCAGCAACCACGGGGGCGGGGGGCGCGACACCGGGGAGCTGTTTTTT
j_call: TRBJ2-5; v_call: TRBV19; d_call: TRBD2; clone_size: NA; cdr3_aa: CASSIGALADETRYF; cdr3_nt: TGTGCCAGTAGTATAGGGGCTCTAGCGGACGAGACCCGGTACTTC
j_call: TRBJ2-5; v_call: TRBV7-2; d_call: NA; clone_size: NA; cdr3_aa: CASSLVVGEETQYF; cdr3_nt: TGTGCCAGCAGCTTAGTCGTCGGAGAAGAGACCCAGTACTTC
j_call: TRBJ1-1; v_call: TRBV30; d_call: NA; clone_size: many; cdr3_aa: CAWSYVGTTEAFF; cdr3_nt: TGTGCCTGGAGTTATGTTGGGACCACTGAAGCTTTCTTT
j_call: TRBJ2-7; v_call: TRBV20-1; d_call: NA; clone_size: NA; cdr3_aa: CSARWAGTSSHEQYF; cdr3_nt: TGCAGTGCTAGATGGGCAGGGACCAGCTCCCACGAGCAGTACTTC
j_call: TRBJ2-3; v_call: TRBV28; d_call: NA; clone_size: many; cdr3_aa: CASSLRGIEDTQYF; cdr3_nt: TGTGCCAGCAGTTTAAGGGGAATCGAAGATACGCAGTATTTT
j_call: TRBJ1-1; v_call: TRBV9; d_call: NA; clone_size: many; cdr3_aa: CASSVVTEAFF; cdr3_nt: TGTGCCAGCAGCGTAGTTACTGAAGCTTTCTTT
j_call: TRBJ1-1; v_call: TRBV12-3/TRBV12-4; d_call: NA; clone_size: many; cdr3_aa: CASSLGGAGWTEAFF; cdr3_nt: TGTGCCAGCAGTTTAGGTGGGGCCGGGTGGACTGAAGCTTTCTTT
j_call: TRBJ1-6; v_call: TRBV27; d_call: TRBD1; clone_size: many; cdr3_aa: CASTLDRGNSPLHF; cdr3_nt: TGTGCCAGCACCCTAGACAGGGGTAATTCACCCCTCCACTTT
j_call: TRBJ2-3; v_call: TRBV6-6; d_call: NA; clone_size: few; cdr3_aa: CASSYGNKDTQYF; cdr3_nt: TGTGCCAGCAGTTACGGCAACAAAGATACGCAGTATTTT
j_call: TRBJ2-1; v_call: TRBV6-6; d_call: NA; clone_size: NA; cdr3_aa: CASSVTGSSYNKQFF; cdr3_nt: TGTGCCAGCAGTGTGACAGGATCCTCCTACAATAAGCAGTTCTTC